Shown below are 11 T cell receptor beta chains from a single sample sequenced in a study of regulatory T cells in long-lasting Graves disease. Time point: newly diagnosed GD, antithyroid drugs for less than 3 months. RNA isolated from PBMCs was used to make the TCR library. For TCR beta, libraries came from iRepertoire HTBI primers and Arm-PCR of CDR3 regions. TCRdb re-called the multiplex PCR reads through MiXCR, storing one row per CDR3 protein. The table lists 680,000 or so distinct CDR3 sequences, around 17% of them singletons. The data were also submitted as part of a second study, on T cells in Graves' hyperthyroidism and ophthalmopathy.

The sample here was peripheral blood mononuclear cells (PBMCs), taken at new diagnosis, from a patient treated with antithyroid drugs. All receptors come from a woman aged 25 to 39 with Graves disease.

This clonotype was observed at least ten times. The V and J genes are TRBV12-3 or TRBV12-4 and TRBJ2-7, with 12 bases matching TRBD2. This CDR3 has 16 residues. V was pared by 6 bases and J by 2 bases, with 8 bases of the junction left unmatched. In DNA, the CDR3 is TGTGCCAGCAGCCGACTAGCGGGAGATGGGGCCTACGAGCAGTACTTC. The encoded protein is CASSRLAGDGAYEQYF.

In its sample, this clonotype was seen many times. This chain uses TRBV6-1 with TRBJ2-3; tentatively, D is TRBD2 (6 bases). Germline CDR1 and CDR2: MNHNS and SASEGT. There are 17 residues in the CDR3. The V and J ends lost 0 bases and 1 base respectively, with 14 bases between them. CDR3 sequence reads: CASSEALSGLGTDTQYF. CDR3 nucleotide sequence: TGTGCCAGCAGTGAAGCGTTAAGCGGGCTTGGCACAGATACGCAGTATTTT.

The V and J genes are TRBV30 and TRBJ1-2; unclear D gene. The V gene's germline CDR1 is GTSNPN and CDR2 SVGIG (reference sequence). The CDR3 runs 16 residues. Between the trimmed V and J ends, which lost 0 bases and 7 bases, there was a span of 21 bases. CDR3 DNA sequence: TGTGCCTGGAGTGTACCCTCGGAACTAAAACGCGGTGGCTACACCTTC. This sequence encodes CAWSVPSELKRGGYTF.

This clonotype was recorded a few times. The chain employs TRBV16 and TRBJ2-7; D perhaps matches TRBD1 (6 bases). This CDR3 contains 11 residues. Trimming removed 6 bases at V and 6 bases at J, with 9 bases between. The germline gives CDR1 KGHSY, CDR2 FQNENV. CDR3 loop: CASRNRAEQYF. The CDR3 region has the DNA TGTGCCAGCAGAAACAGGGCCGAGCAGTACTTC.

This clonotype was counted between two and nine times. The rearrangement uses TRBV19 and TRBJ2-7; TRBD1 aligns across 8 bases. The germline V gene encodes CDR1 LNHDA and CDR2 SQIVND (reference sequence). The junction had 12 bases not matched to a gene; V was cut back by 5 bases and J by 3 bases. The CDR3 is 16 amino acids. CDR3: CASSPGTGNAVYEQYF. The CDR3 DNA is TGTGCCAGTAGTCCCGGGACAGGTAACGCGGTCTACGAGCAGTACTTC.

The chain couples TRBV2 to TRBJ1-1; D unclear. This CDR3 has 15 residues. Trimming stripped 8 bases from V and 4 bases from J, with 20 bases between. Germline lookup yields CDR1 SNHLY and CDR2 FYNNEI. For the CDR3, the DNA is TGTGCCAGCGGAACCCAGGACGGGAGAGGCACTGAAGCTTTCTTT. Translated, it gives CASGTQDGRGTEAFF.

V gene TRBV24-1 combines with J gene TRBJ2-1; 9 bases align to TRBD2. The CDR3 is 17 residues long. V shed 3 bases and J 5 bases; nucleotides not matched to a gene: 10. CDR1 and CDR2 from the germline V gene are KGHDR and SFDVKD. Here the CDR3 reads CATSDVSTSGDNNEQFF. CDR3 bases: TGTGCCACCAGTGATGTCTCGACTAGCGGAGATAACAATGAGCAGTTCTTC.

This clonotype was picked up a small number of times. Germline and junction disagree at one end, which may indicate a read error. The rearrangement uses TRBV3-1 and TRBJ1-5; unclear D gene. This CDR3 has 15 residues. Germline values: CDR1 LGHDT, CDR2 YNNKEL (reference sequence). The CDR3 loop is CASSQGLESNRPQHF. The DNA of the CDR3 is TGTGCCAGCAGCCAGGGATTGGAAAGCAATCGGCCCCAGCATTTT.

DNA for the CDR3: TGTGCCAGTAGTATAGTTGGGCGGTTTGGTGGGGGCACCGGGGAGCTGTTTTTT. This codes for CASSIVGRFGGGTGELFF. The V call is TRBV19, the J call TRBJ2-2; D tentatively fits TRBD1 or TRBD2 (5 bases each). The CDR3 is made up of 18 amino acids. Germline V gene sequence: CDR1 LNHDA, CDR2 SQIVND (reference sequence). V was clipped by 1 base and J by 4 bases, with 19 bases between them. Together with reference TRBV19 and TRBJ2-2, the CDR3 gives the full variable domain: DGGITQSPKYLFRKEGQNVTLSCEQNLNHDAMYWYRQDPGQGLRLIYYSQIVNDFQKGDIAEGYSVSREKKESFPLTVTSAQKNPTAFYLCASSIVGRFGGGTGELFFGEGSRLTVL.

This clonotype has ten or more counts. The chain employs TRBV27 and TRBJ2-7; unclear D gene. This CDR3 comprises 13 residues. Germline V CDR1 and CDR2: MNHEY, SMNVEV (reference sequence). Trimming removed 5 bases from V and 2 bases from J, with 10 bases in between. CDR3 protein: CASSRLLTYEQYF. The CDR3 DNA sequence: TGTGCCAGCAGTAGACTCCTCACCTACGAGCAGTACTTC.

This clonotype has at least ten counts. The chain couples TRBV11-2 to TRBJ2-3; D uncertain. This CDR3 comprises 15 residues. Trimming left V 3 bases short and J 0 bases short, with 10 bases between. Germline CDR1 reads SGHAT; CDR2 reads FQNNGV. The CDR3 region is CASSFATASTDTQYF. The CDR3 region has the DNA TGTGCCAGCAGCTTCGCGACTGCTAGCACAGATACGCAGTATTTT.